Each of the 19 T cell receptor beta chains below was sequenced from the same sample in a study of early stage breast cancer tumors. TCRdb keeps only in-frame clones here, not all; method: immunoSEQ multiplex PCR. The table has 40,000 to 60,000 clones, around 83% seen once. The sample taken for sequencing was blood. The receptors were gathered from a person aged 45-60 years with breast cancer.

The chain links TRBV19 to TRBJ1-2, with TRBD1 as a possible D gene (6 bases). V lost 0 bases, J lost 0 bases, and 26 bases lay in between. This CDR3 has 21 residues. Germline V gene data show CDR1 as LNHDA and CDR2 as SQIVND (reference sequence). The CDR3 loop reads CASSIDLTTGRYLIANYGYTF. For the CDR3, the DNA is TGTGCCAGTAGTATAGATCTCACGACAGGACGCTATCTCATAGCTAACTATGGCTACACCTTC.

This clone was counted only a few times. J is TRBJ1-2 and V is TRBV27, with D unclear. Germline values: CDR1 MNHEY, CDR2 SMNVEV (reference sequence). Between the trimmed V and J ends, which lost 6 bases and 8 bases, there was a span of 13 bases. The CDR3 is made up of 12 amino acids. Here the CDR3 reads CASSNRVSGYTF. In nucleotides, the CDR3 is TGTGCCAGCAGCAATAGGGTGAGCGGCTACACCTTC.

The rearrangement uses TRBV6-6 and TRBJ2-2; D remains unclear. The CDR3 is made up of 13 amino acids. Germline CDR1 is MNHNY and CDR2 is SVGAGI (reference sequence). The ends were cut back, 7 bases at V and 2 bases at J, with 8 bases in the middle. This CDR3 is CASTEVNTGELFF. The CDR3 nucleotides are TGTGCCAGCACCGAGGTTAACACCGGGGAGCTGTTTTTT.

This chain connects TRBV4-2 to TRBJ1-1; weak D call: TRBD1 (5 bases). The germline V gene has CDR1 LGHNA and CDR2 YNFKEQ. Deletions cut 4 bases from V and 0 bases from J, with 15 bases between. CDR3 length equals 16 residues. CDR3 sequence: CASSPQQVLMNTEAFF. The DNA of the CDR3 is TGTGCCAGCAGCCCCCAACAGGTTCTTATGAACACTGAAGCTTTCTTT.

This chain connects TRBV10-2 to TRBJ2-7; 7 nucleotides align to TRBD2. Germline V gene lookup returns CDR1 WSHSY and CDR2 SAAADI. CDR3 length: 15 residues. J was trimmed by 4 bases and V by 6 bases; bases with no gene match: 12. The CDR3 nucleotides are TGCGCCAGCAGGGGAGGGACGGCTCAGGGATACGAGCAGTACTTC. Encoded protein: CASRGGTAQGYEQYF.

This clone was detected once. The chain couples TRBV18 to TRBJ2-5; maybe TRBD1 (6 bases). Trimming shortened V by 3 bases and J by 2 bases, and 7 bases separated the two germline ends. CDR3 length: 13 amino acids. Germline V gene data show CDR1 as KGHSH and CDR2 as LQKENI. CDR3 sequence (DNA): TGTGCCAGCTCACCCGGACAGCAAGAGACCCAGTACTTC. Translated: CASSPGQQETQYF.

This chain uses TRBV7-2 with TRBJ2-3; 8 bases align to TRBD2. This CDR3 has 15 amino acids. V was pared by 4 bases and J by 4 bases, with 7 bases of the junction left unmatched. CDR1 is SGHTA, CDR2 FQGNSA, per germline. CDR3 amino acids: CASSSGGGPSDTQYF. CDR3 sequence (DNA): TGTGCCAGCAGCTCCGGGGGGGGCCCCTCAGATACGCAGTATTTT.

CDR3 sequence reads: CASSDSGLAPLRRSYNEQFF. The CDR3 DNA is TGTGCCAGCAGTGACTCTGGACTAGCGCCCTTGAGGAGGTCCTACAATGAGCAGTTCTTC. The chain combines TRBV6-4 with TRBJ2-1; 9 nucleotides line up with TRBD2. V was clipped by 0 bases and J by 1 base; unmatched bases: 13. The CDR3 spans 20 residues. Germline lookup yields CDR1 MRHNA and CDR2 SNTAGT.

J is TRBJ2-5 and V is TRBV30, with D unresolved. Germline CDR1 GTSNPN, CDR2 SVGIG (reference sequence). The CDR3 is 12 amino acids. Deletions cut 2 bases from V and 4 bases from J, with 8 bases between. CDR3 protein: CAWSMMGETQYF. CDR3 nucleotide sequence: TGTGCCTGGAGTATGATGGGAGAGACCCAGTACTTC.

The CDR3 loop is CASSSTNTDTQYF. The CDR3 DNA sequence: TGTGCCAGCAGCTCGACGAACACAGATACGCAGTATTTT. The chain carries TRBV7-2 and TRBJ2-3; D unresolved. The CDR3 is 13 amino acids. Germline CDR1 is SGHTA and CDR2 is FQGNSA. The V and J ends lost 4 bases and 2 bases respectively, with 7 bases between them.

This chain links TRBV28 with TRBJ1-2; D might be TRBD1 (6 bases). Looked up from germline, CDR1 is MDHEN and CDR2 is SYDVKM. This CDR3 contains 18 residues. V lost 1 base to trimming and J lost 5 bases, with 23 bases between them. In nucleotides, the CDR3 is TGTGCCAGCAGTTTATACGCGGGGTCCGGTCAGGGGCCTTATGGCTACACCTTC. It codes for CASSLYAGSGQGPYGYTF.

This sequence joins TRBV2 and TRBJ1-5, with D perhaps matching TRBD1 (5 bases). Per germline, CDR1 SNHLY and CDR2 FYNNEI. Trimming removed 5 bases at V and 2 bases at J, with 13 bases between. The CDR3 runs 15 residues. CDR3 bases: TGTGCCAGCAGTTTCTTAGCGGGGGGCAATCAGCCCCAGCATTTT. Translation gives CASSFLAGGNQPQHF. Filled out from reference TRBV2 and TRBJ1-5, the complete variable domain reads EPEVTQTPSHQVTQMGQEVILRCVPISNHLYFYWYRQILGQKVEFLVSFYNNEISEKSEIFDDQFSVERPDGSNFTLKIRSTKLEDSAMYFCASSFLAGGNQPQHFGDGTRLSIL.

J is TRBJ2-1 and V is TRBV7-9; 8 bases map to TRBD2. After removal of 3 bases from V and 3 bases from J, the junction contained 7 bases not matched to a gene. This CDR3 is 16 amino acids long. Looked up from germline, CDR1 is SEHNR and CDR2 is FQNEAQ (reference sequence). The CDR3: CASSLGGGPGYNEQFF. For the CDR3, the DNA is TGTGCCAGCAGCTTGGGCGGGGGGCCGGGCTACAATGAGCAGTTCTTC.

This rearrangement joins TRBV5-6 to TRBJ2-7, with 11 bases fitting TRBD1. The J segment lost 4 bases and the V segment lost 2 bases, leaving 8 bases of the junction unmatched. Germline V CDR1 and CDR2: SGHDT, YYEEEE. The CDR3 runs to 16 residues. Written as DNA, the CDR3 is TGTGCCAGCAGCTTCCTCCGGGACAGGGGGGGGTACGAGCAGTACTTC. This encodes CASSFLRDRGGYEQYF.

The chain couples TRBV7-8 to TRBJ2-1; weak D call: TRBD2 (6 bases). Trimming took off 5 bases at V and 6 bases at J, with 20 bases between the two ends. The germline CDR1 and CDR2 sequences are SGHVS and FQNEAQ. The CDR3 consists of 16 residues. The CDR3, as DNA: TGTGCCAGCAGCCCCCCAGGACTATCAACCTCCAATGAGCAGTTCTTC. Translating gives CASSPPGLSTSNEQFF.

The rearrangement joins TRBV7-3 to TRBJ2-2; 10 positions match TRBD1. The CDR3 contains 14 residues. V lost 5 bases to trimming and J lost 6 bases; unmatched junction nucleotides: 3. Germline CDR1 is SGHTA and CDR2 is FQGTGA. CDR3 loop: CASSPGTGAGELFF. The CDR3 region has the DNA TGTGCCAGCAGCCCGGGGACAGGGGCCGGGGAGCTGTTTTTT.

V gene TRBV14 combines with J gene TRBJ1-3; tentative D call: TRBD1 (5 bases). CDR3 length: 16 residues. From germline, CDR1 is SGHDN and CDR2 FVKESK. Deletions cut 2 bases from V and 0 bases from J, with 11 bases between. The CDR3 here is CASSQRSGGSGNTIYF. DNA for the CDR3: TGTGCCAGCAGCCAACGCTCGGGGGGCTCTGGAAACACCATATATTTT.

The genes are TRBV9 and TRBJ1-1; D gene unclear. The length of the CDR3 is 14 residues. CDR1 and CDR2 from the germline V gene are SGDLS and YYNGEE. V was cut by 0 bases and J by 3 bases, with 9 bases left in between. Here the CDR3 DNA reads TGTGCCAGCAGCGTAGGAGGAGGGTACACTGAAGCTTTCTTT. It codes for CASSVGGGYTEAFF.

V gene TRBV18 combines with J gene TRBJ2-1, with a possible D match to TRBD2 (5 bases). V was clipped by 1 base and J by 7 bases, with 11 bases between them. CDR1 and CDR2 (germline): KGHSH, LQKENI. The CDR3 has 14 residues. The CDR3 reads CASSPQPGNNEQFF. The CDR3 nucleotides are TGTGCCAGCTCACCACAGCCCGGGAATAATGAGCAGTTCTTC.